The 32 T cell receptor beta chains below all came from one sample that was sequenced in a study of blood T cell repertoires in COVID-19. Clones were sequenced by immunoSEQ multiplex PCR, and TCRdb holds only the in-frame ones, with some missing. There are some 290,000 clones in the sample; about 90% occur only once, and approximately 12% lies in the top ten. Material: peripheral blood. Receptor source: a woman aged 25 to 39 with COVID-19, enrolled during active disease.

V and J are TRBV5-6 and TRBJ2-5; the D gene is possibly TRBD2 (8 bases). Per germline, CDR1 SGHDT and CDR2 YYEEEE. This CDR3 comprises 18 residues. V shed 0 bases and J shed 4 bases, with 22 bases lying between them. The CDR3, as DNA: TGTGCCAGCAGCTTGGATCCCCCAGGGGGAGCGGGGGTAGAGACCCAGTACTTC. Amino acid sequence: CASSLDPPGGAGVETQYF.

The V call is TRBV3-1 (or the pseudogene TRBV3-2), the J call TRBJ2-5; TRBD2 agrees at 8 bases. CDR1 is LGHDT and CDR2 is YNNKEL in the germline V gene (reference sequence). There are 17 residues in the CDR3. The V segment lost 2 bases and the J segment 0 bases; nucleotides outside the gene matches: 8. CDR3 coding DNA: TGTGCCAGCAGCCAACCACTCATAGCGGGGAACCAAGAGACCCAGTACTTC. This sequence encodes CASSQPLIAGNQETQYF.

This sequence joins TRBV4-2 and TRBJ2-1, with D possibly TRBD2 on 6 matching bases. The germline V and J ends were trimmed by 1 base and 6 bases, with 13 bases remaining between them. Germline lookup yields CDR1 LGHNA and CDR2 YNFKEQ. The CDR3 has 15 residues. The CDR3 nucleotides read TGTGCCAGCAGCCAAGGTTACGGGACTTCCAATGAGCAGTTCTTC. This sequence encodes CASSQGYGTSNEQFF.

The rearrangement uses TRBV6-5 and TRBJ2-2; a possible D gene is TRBD1 (5 bases). CDR1 is MNHEY, CDR2 SVGAGI, per germline. Trimming took 8 bases from V and 7 from J, leaving 11 bases between them. The CDR3 is made up of 12 amino acids. DNA for the CDR3: TGTGCCAGCCTTAGAAGGGGCGGGGAGCTGTTTTTT. Translation gives CASLRRGGELFF.

Details on this clone: This sample includes further DNA sequences coding for the same CDR3. The chain employs TRBV7-9 and TRBJ1-2; no reliable D call. CDR1 SEHNR and CDR2 FQNEAQ come from the germline V gene (reference sequence). The CDR3 is 14 amino acids. V lost 5 bases to trimming and J lost 0 bases, with 10 bases between them. CDR3 nucleotide sequence: TGTGCCAGCAGCCCCGCAGGTACTAACTATGGCTACACCTTC. Encoded protein: CASSPAGTNYGYTF.

V and J are TRBV19 and TRBJ2-7, with D possibly TRBD1 on 5 matching bases. Germline loops: CDR1 LNHDA, CDR2 SQIVND (reference sequence). CDR3 length: 13 residues. Trimming pared 4 bases from V and 3 bases from J, leaving 10 bases between. CDR3 bases: TGTGCCAGTAGTACAGGGCCAGGCTACGAGCAGTACTTC. Residues: CASSTGPGYEQYF.

The chain has TRBV6-6 and TRBJ2-3; TRBD1 matches 8 bases. This CDR3 comprises 15 residues. J lost 4 bases, V lost 0 bases, and 3 bases had no gene match. Per germline, CDR1 MNHNY and CDR2 SVGAGI (reference sequence). CDR3 loop: CASSYSRTGPDTQYF. The CDR3 DNA reads as TGTGCCAGCAGTTACTCGAGGACAGGGCCAGATACGCAGTATTTT.

This clone occurred a few times. The chain carries TRBV7-8 and TRBJ1-6; 7 nucleotides align to TRBD1. The CDR3 is made up of 15 amino acids. V dropped 5 bases and J dropped 7; count of bases not matched to a gene: 8. CDR1 is SGHVS, CDR2 FQNEAQ, per germline. CDR3 protein: CASSSQGDWNSPLHF. The CDR3 DNA reads TGTGCCAGCAGCAGCCAGGGGGATTGGAATTCACCCCTCCACTTT.

V and J are TRBV18 and TRBJ2-5, with D possibly being TRBD1 (6 bases). The CDR3 runs 17 residues. Germline CDR1 KGHSH, CDR2 LQKENI. With 1 base removed from V and 2 bases from J, the gap between germline ends came to 17 bases. The CDR3 protein is CASSPQLAGQQQETQYF. DNA for the CDR3: TGTGCCAGCTCACCACAGCTGGCCGGACAGCAACAAGAGACCCAGTACTTC. The full variable domain, with the rest looked up from reference TRBV18 and TRBJ2-5, is NAGVMQNPRHLVRRRGQEARLRCSPMKGHSHVYWYRQLPEEGLKFMVYLQKENIIDESGMPKERFSAEFPKEGPSILRIQQVVRGDSAAYFCASSPQLAGQQQETQYFGPGTRLLVL.

The chain couples TRBV27 to TRBJ2-1; 9 bases agree with TRBD1. The CDR3 covers 16 residues. The V gene end was trimmed by 6 bases and the J gene end by 8 bases; junction bases not matched to a gene: 14. Germline V gives CDR1 MNHEY, CDR2 SMNVEV (reference sequence). In DNA, the CDR3 is TGTGCCAGCAGGCGGGGTCGGGACAGGGATCAGTATGAGCAGTTCTTC. Translating it yields CASRRGRDRDQYEQFF.

This clone was counted a few times. The rearrangement joins TRBV6-5 to TRBJ1-5; 7 bases agree with TRBD1. The CDR3 totals 15 residues. J was trimmed by 4 bases and V by 3 bases; bases with no gene match: 6. Germline CDR1 is MNHEY and CDR2 is SVGAGI. CDR3 amino acids: CASSYSPGGNQPQHF. Written as DNA, the CDR3 is TGTGCCAGCAGTTATAGTCCAGGGGGGAATCAGCCCCAGCATTTT.

J is TRBJ1-5 and V is TRBV19; 7 bases are shared with TRBD1. This CDR3 contains 12 residues. Per germline, CDR1 LNHDA and CDR2 SQIVND (reference sequence). J lost 6 bases, V lost 10 bases, and 6 bases had no gene match. In DNA, the CDR3 is TGTGCCACCCGACAGGGCGGTCAGCCCCAGCATTTT. Translating gives CATRQGGQPQHF. The full variable domain, completed using reference TRBV19 and TRBJ1-5, is DGGITQSPKYLFRKEGQNVTLSCEQNLNHDAMYWYRQDPGQGLRLIYYSQIVNDFQKGDIAEGYSVSREKKESFPLTVTSAQKNPTAFYLCATRQGGQPQHFGDGTRLSIL.

The chain links TRBV7-9 to TRBJ2-7; D ambiguous. The germline V gene encodes CDR1 SEHNR and CDR2 FQNEAQ (reference sequence). The CDR3 runs 12 residues. With 5 bases removed from V and 3 bases from J, the gap between germline ends came to 8 bases. Here the CDR3 reads CASSPGHYEQYF. The CDR3 DNA reads as TGTGCCAGCAGCCCAGGCCACTACGAGCAGTACTTC.

This rearrangement joins TRBV18 to TRBJ2-2, with a tentative D call TRBD1 (6 bases). This CDR3 spans 17 amino acids. Germline V lookup: CDR1 KGHSH, CDR2 LQKENI. V lost 5 bases and J lost 5, with 21 bases in between. The CDR3: CASSSRGPQGKTGELFF. CDR3 coding DNA: TGTGCCAGCTCAAGTCGAGGTCCGCAGGGGAAGACCGGGGAGCTGTTTTTT.

V and J are TRBV4-1 and TRBJ2-3, with a possible D match to TRBD2 (7 bases). Trimming took 1 base from V and 0 from J, leaving 11 bases between them. This CDR3 has 16 residues. Germline values: CDR1 MGHRA, CDR2 YSYEKL. CDR3 residues: CASSQGGGTSTDTQYF. In nucleotides, the CDR3 is TGCGCCAGCAGCCAAGGGGGGGGCACTAGCACAGATACGCAGTATTTT.

V and J are TRBV4-1 and TRBJ1-1; 9 positions agree with TRBD1. CDR1 is MGHRA and CDR2 is YSYEKL in the germline V gene. The CDR3 totals 15 residues. V lost 1 base to trimming and J lost 4 bases; unmatched junction nucleotides: 4. In DNA, the CDR3 is TGCGCCAGCAGCCAAGTACAGACAGGGGGCACTGAAGCTTTCTTT. Translating it yields CASSQVQTGGTEAFF.

The chain has TRBV2 and TRBJ2-7, with 8 bases lining up with TRBD1. Germline CDR1 reads SNHLY; CDR2 reads FYNNEI. The V gene end was trimmed by 3 bases and the J gene end by 3 bases; junction bases not matched to a gene: 7. CDR3 length: 15 amino acids. CDR3 residues: CASSEGQAIDYEQYF. DNA for the CDR3: TGTGCCAGCAGTGAGGGACAGGCGATTGACTACGAGCAGTACTTC.

Only one count was recorded for this clone. The chain uses TRBV10-3 and TRBJ1-2; TRBD1 matches 10 bases. The CDR3 has 14 amino acids. The V gene's germline CDR1 is ENHRY and CDR2 SYGVKD. V lost 2 bases, J lost 8 bases, and 5 bases stayed unmatched. CDR3 region: CAISEMGTGEGYTF. In DNA, the CDR3 is TGTGCCATCAGTGAGATGGGGACAGGGGAAGGCTACACCTTC.

The chain uses TRBV5-4 and TRBJ1-4, with TRBD1 matching over 7 bases. Germline CDR1 reads SGHNT; CDR2 reads YYREEE (reference sequence). V lost 7 bases and J lost 2; bases outside the gene matches: 5. This CDR3 region has 14 residues. Here the CDR3 DNA reads TGTGCCAGCGGTCGGGGACAGACTAATGAAAAACTGTTTTTT. The encoded protein is CASGRGQTNEKLFF. Full variable domain (rest looked up from reference TRBV5-4 and TRBJ1-4): ETGVTQSPTHLIKTRGQQVTLRCSSQSGHNTVSWYQQALGQGPQFIFQYYREEENGRGNFPPRFSGLQFPNYSSELNVNALELDDSALYLCASGRGQTNEKLFFGSGTQLSVL.

In this sample, this clone turned up once. V gene TRBV6-5 combines with J gene TRBJ2-2; 8 bases agree with TRBD2. Looked up from germline, CDR1 is MNHEY and CDR2 is SVGAGI. V lost 3 bases and J lost 4; bases outside the gene matches: 4. The CDR3 is 15 residues long. The CDR3 coding sequence is TGTGCCAGCAGTTATCGGGGGGGGAGCACCGGGGAGCTGTTTTTT. It is translated as CASSYRGGSTGELFF.

CDR3 in amino acids: CASGLWDREVYGYTF. The CDR3 DNA reads TGTGCTAGTGGTTTGTGGGACAGGGAGGTCTATGGCTACACCTTC. The V and J genes are TRBV12-5 and TRBJ1-2, with 9 bases that match TRBD1. Germline values: CDR1 LGHNT, CDR2 FRNRAP. The CDR3 is made up of 15 amino acids. After removal of 2 bases from V and 4 bases from J, the junction contained 5 bases not matched to a gene.

The chain employs TRBV5-6 and TRBJ2-7; D is undetermined. The CDR3 extends over 13 amino acids. Germline assignment: CDR1 SGHDT and CDR2 YYEEEE. V lost 0 bases and J lost 9, with 13 bases in between. CDR3 bases: TGTGCCAGCAGCTTGGCCGGGTTCGTCGTGCAGTACTTC. Amino acid sequence: CASSLAGFVVQYF.

The chain carries TRBV6-5 and TRBJ2-7, with no clear D. V lost 0 bases, J lost 2 bases, and 5 bases lay in between. CDR1 MNHEY and CDR2 SVGAGI come from the germline V gene. This CDR3 is 13 amino acids long. The CDR3 region has the DNA TGTGCCAGCAGTTACTCGACAACCTACGAGCAGTACTTC. Translated: CASSYSTTYEQYF.

The chain employs TRBV18 and TRBJ1-1; 8 positions match TRBD1. Trimming removed 4 bases from V and 1 base from J; junction bases left unmatched: 2. CDR3 size: 14 residues. Germline lookup yields CDR1 KGHSH and CDR2 LQKENI. CDR3 residues: CASSHGQGNTEAFF. The CDR3 coding sequence is TGTGCCAGCTCACATGGACAGGGGAACACTGAAGCTTTCTTT.

The rearrangement uses TRBV19 and TRBJ1-3; TRBD1 agrees at 10 bases. Trimming at V came to 7 bases and at J to 3 bases, leaving 9 bases not matched to a gene. Germline values: CDR1 LNHDA, CDR2 SQIVND (reference sequence). The CDR3 sequence is 16 residues long. As DNA, the CDR3 is TGTGCCAGTACCCGGGACAGGGGATTTCGTGGAAACACCATATATTTT. Amino acids: CASTRDRGFRGNTIYF.

The chain links TRBV6-5 to TRBJ1-1, with D tentatively TRBD1 (5 bases). The CDR3 loop spans 13 amino acids. CDR1 is MNHEY and CDR2 is SVGAGI in the germline V gene. Trimming shortened V by 10 bases and J by 3 bases, and 15 bases separated the two germline ends. The CDR3 sequence is CATGGGLYTEAFF. CDR3 nucleotide sequence: TGTGCCACGGGGGGAGGGTTATACACTGAAGCTTTCTTT.

The rearrangement uses TRBV6-5 and TRBJ1-1; possible D gene TRBD1, 6 bases. Per the germline V gene, CDR1 is MNHEY and CDR2 is SVGAGI. The length of the CDR3 is 14 residues. Trimming stripped 6 bases from V and 1 base from J, with 12 bases between. CDR3 bases: TGTGCCAGCAGATTGGACAGCCCGAACACTGAAGCTTTCTTT. Translation: CASRLDSPNTEAFF.

The genes are TRBV5-4 and TRBJ1-2; the D gene is possibly TRBD1 (5 bases). Germline assignment: CDR1 SGHNT and CDR2 YYREEE (reference sequence). The CDR3 contains 14 residues. The V gene lost 0 bases and the J gene lost 3 bases, with 9 bases spanning the gap. The CDR3 protein is CASSLGGRDYGYTF. The CDR3 DNA reads TGTGCCAGCAGCTTGGGGGGCAGGGACTATGGCTACACCTTC. The full variable domain, its missing parts supplied by reference TRBV5-4 and TRBJ1-2, is ETGVTQSPTHLIKTRGQQVTLRCSSQSGHNTVSWYQQALGQGPQFIFQYYREEENGRGNFPPRFSGLQFPNYSSELNVNALELDDSALYLCASSLGGRDYGYTFGSGTRLTVV.

The chain combines TRBV5-1 with TRBJ2-3; TRBD2 agrees at 9 bases. With V trimmed by 0 bases and J by 1 base, 6 bases remained unmatched. CDR1 SGHRS and CDR2 YFSETQ come from the germline V gene. This CDR3 region has 17 residues. The CDR3 DNA reads TGCGCCAGCAGCTTGGGAGCGGGGGGACCTGGCACAGATACGCAGTATTTT. This codes for CASSLGAGGPGTDTQYF.

This chain joins TRBV19 and TRBJ2-7; 9 bases are shared with TRBD1. CDR3 length equals 13 residues. Trimming at V came to 6 bases and at J to 6 bases, leaving 6 bases not matched to a gene. Germline CDR1 reads LNHDA; CDR2 reads SQIVND (reference sequence). The CDR3 DNA sequence: TGTGCCAGTAGCATGACAGGGGGAGCCGAGCAGTACTTC. Its protein is CASSMTGGAEQYF.

The V call is TRBV19, the J call TRBJ1-1, with 11 bases aligning to TRBD1. Looked up from germline, CDR1 is LNHDA and CDR2 is SQIVND (reference sequence). CDR3 length: 16 residues. V lost 3 bases to trimming and J lost 2 bases; unmatched junction nucleotides: 5. This CDR3 reads CASSMMDRGRNTEAFF. The CDR3 region has the DNA TGTGCCAGTAGTATGATGGACAGGGGGCGAAACACTGAAGCTTTCTTT.

V gene TRBV10-1 combines with J gene TRBJ2-6; D possibly corresponds to TRBD1 (5 bases). V was trimmed by 0 bases and J by 1 base, leaving 13 bases between them. The germline V gene encodes CDR1 WNHNN and CDR2 SYGVQD (reference sequence). The CDR3 length is 18 residues. Here the CDR3 reads CASSESRVKGSGANVLTF. Written as DNA, the CDR3 is TGCGCCAGCAGTGAGTCTCGGGTAAAGGGGTCTGGGGCCAACGTCCTGACTTTC.